These 18 T cell receptor beta chains originate from one sample sequenced in a study of T cells after yellow fever vaccination (dated by TCRdb to about 2019). The sample's treatment or condition label, decoded: live attenuated yellow fever vaccine strain. Library preparation was by 5' RACE. Instrument used: Illumina HiSeq 2500. Using fastp trimming at Q25 and MiXCR clonotype assembly, TCRdb reanalyzed the public sequencing data and kept in-frame beta chains. Rows are unified per CDR3 protein, each entry keeping the most common DNA and genes. Within this sample are roughly 120,000 distinct CDR3 sequences, with roughly 7.9% of them counted one time only. In total, the top ten clones hold 2.7% of the sample. Sequenced material: CD4+ T cells sorted from PBMCs, taken 35 to 50 days after the first yellow fever vaccination. The receptors come from a man aged 18 to 29 who received the YFV17D yellow fever vaccine.

This clonotype was seen ten or more times. The chain uses TRBV29-1 and TRBJ2-3; TRBD2 aligns across 7 bases. Per the germline V gene, CDR1 is SQVTM and CDR2 is ANQGSEA. The CDR3 sequence is 14 residues long. The trim removed 7 bases at V and 0 bases at J, leaving 7 bases unmatched. The CDR3 DNA follows: TGCAGCGCCGCTGGAGCGGGGAGCACAGATACGCAGTATTTT. It specifies CSAAGAGSTDTQYF.

Regarding this clonotype: Possible read error: a much larger clone is one base away. V is TRBV28 and J is TRBJ1-5; D is perhaps TRBD1 (6 bases). V lost 6 bases to trimming and J lost 7 bases, with 19 bases between them. Germline-derived CDR1 and CDR2 are MDHEN and SYDVKM. This CDR3 region has 15 residues. The CDR3 nucleotides read TGTGCCAGCAGCCTGACAGGAAGGGGGTACCAGCCCCAGCATTTT. It translates to CASSLTGRGYQPQHF.

This clonotype was seen many times. The chain employs TRBV7-8 and TRBJ2-5; D is perhaps TRBD2 (5 bases). The V gene lost 1 base and the J gene lost 5 bases, with 14 bases spanning the gap. The CDR3 length is 15 residues. CDR1 and CDR2 from the germline V gene are SGHVS and FQNEAQ. DNA of the CDR3: TGTGCCAGCAGCTTAGATATTTTGGGCGGGGAGACCCAGTACTTC. Protein sequence: CASSLDILGGETQYF.

This clonotype turned up a few times. The rearrangement uses TRBV3-1 and TRBJ1-2; no clear D. Germline assignment: CDR1 LGHDT and CDR2 YNNKEL (reference sequence). The CDR3 spans 15 residues. V was cut by 0 bases and J by 4 bases, with 12 bases left in between. The CDR3 protein is CASSQDHLVGYGYTF. CDR3 sequence (DNA): TGTGCCAGCAGCCAAGATCACCTCGTCGGCTATGGCTACACCTTC.

This clonotype has ten or more counts. The rearrangement joins TRBV3-1 to TRBJ2-5; D possibly matches TRBD1 or TRBD2 (5 bases each). The germline V gene encodes CDR1 LGHDT and CDR2 YNNKEL (reference sequence). The CDR3 runs to 13 residues. The V end was cut by 6 bases, the J end by 3 bases, with 11 bases between. CDR3 sequence reads: CASRLRGEETQYF. The CDR3 DNA reads TGTGCCAGCAGGCTCCGAGGGGAAGAGACCCAGTACTTC.

V gene TRBV11-2 combines with J gene TRBJ2-7, with 9 bases lining up with TRBD1. Germline V gene lookup returns CDR1 SGHAT and CDR2 FQNNGV. V lost 6 bases to trimming and J lost 5 bases; unmatched junction nucleotides: 11. The CDR3 length is 15 residues. CDR3 bases: TGTGCCAGCAGTCTGAGACAGGGGGTTACCCACGAGCAGTACTTC. Its protein is CASSLRQGVTHEQYF.

In this sample, this clonotype turned up many times. The V call is TRBV10-3, the J call TRBJ2-5; 10 nucleotides align to TRBD2. Germline V gene sequence: CDR1 ENHRY, CDR2 SYGVKD. This CDR3 has 17 amino acids. Trimming cost V 3 bases and J 3 bases; bases outside gene matches: 10. CDR3 nucleotides: TGTGCCATCAGTGAAGGAGTAGCGGGGGGCATCAAAGAGACCCAGTACTTC. The encoded protein is CAISEGVAGGIKETQYF.

This clonotype was seen at least ten times. The chain is built from TRBV12-3 or TRBV12-4 and TRBJ2-7; D gene unclear. V was pared by 1 base and J by 0 bases, with 7 bases between. The CDR3 sequence is 14 residues long. The CDR3 region is CASSLGSGSYEQYF. CDR3 DNA: TGTGCCAGCAGTTTAGGGTCCGGCTCCTACGAGCAGTACTTC.

This clonotype was seen at least ten times. The rearrangement links TRBV15 to TRBJ2-4; D is perhaps TRBD1 or TRBD2 (5 bases each). The V end was cut by 0 bases, the J end by 4 bases, with 16 bases between. Germline loops: CDR1 LNHNV, CDR2 YYDKDF (reference sequence). The CDR3 covers 17 residues. The CDR3 reads CATSRDGPAGTKNIQYF. Here the CDR3 DNA reads TGTGCCACCAGCAGAGATGGTCCCGCCGGGACGAAAAACATTCAGTACTTC.

The chain joins TRBV18 to TRBJ2-6, with D tentatively TRBD1 or TRBD2 (5 bases each). V lost 4 bases to trimming and J lost 2 bases, with 12 bases between them. The CDR3 is 16 amino acids. The germline CDR1 and CDR2 sequences are KGHSH and LQKENI. The CDR3, as DNA: TGTGCCAGCTCACTTGGGACCGCCGCTGGGGCCAACGTCCTGACTTTC. It translates to CASSLGTAAGANVLTF.

This clonotype has ten or more counts. The chain joins TRBV5-1 to TRBJ1-2; perhaps TRBD1 as D (5 bases). The CDR3 extends over 14 amino acids. V was pared by 0 bases and J by 4 bases, with 10 bases between. Germline CDR1 is SGHRS and CDR2 is YFSETQ. The CDR3 sequence: CASSLEGLIYGYTF. DNA for the CDR3: TGCGCCAGCAGCTTGGAGGGGCTGATCTATGGCTACACCTTC.

This clonotype has ten or more counts. The chain carries TRBV7-9 and TRBJ2-5; 10 nucleotides match TRBD1. The V gene's germline CDR1 is SEHNR and CDR2 FQNEAQ (reference sequence). V lost 4 bases, J lost 3 bases, and 2 bases stayed unmatched. The CDR3 has 14 amino acids. The CDR3 nucleotides are TGTGCCAGCAGCTCCGGGACAGGGGAAGAGACCCAGTACTTC. It is translated as CASSSGTGEETQYF.

Ten or more counts support this clonotype. The J gene is TRBJ1-2, the V gene TRBV5-1; no clear D gene. V shed 4 bases and J shed 5 bases, with 21 bases lying between them. Germline CDR1 SGHRS, CDR2 YFSETQ. The CDR3 covers 16 residues. The DNA for the CDR3 is TGCGCCAGCAGCCTAGGAGCGGCCGAACAACATTATGGCTACACCTTC. It yields the protein CASSLGAAEQHYGYTF. Full variable domain (outside the CDR3, taken from reference TRBV5-1 and TRBJ1-2): KAGVTQTPRYLIKTRGQQVTLSCSPISGHRSVSWYQQTPGQGLQFLFEYFSETQRNKGNFPGRFSGRQFSNSRSEMNVSTLELGDSALYLCASSLGAAEQHYGYTFGSGTRLTVV.

This clonotype was counted at least ten times. V gene TRBV6-1 combines with J gene TRBJ1-3; a weak D match, TRBD1 (5 bases). CDR1 and CDR2 (germline): MNHNS, SASEGT. The V gene lost 6 bases and the J gene lost 0 bases, with 21 bases spanning the gap. CDR3 length equals 18 residues. The CDR3 region is CASSQTETYYYSGNTIYF. The CDR3 DNA reads TGTGCCAGCAGCCAGACAGAGACTTACTACTACTCTGGAAACACCATATATTTT.

At least ten counts were recorded for this clonotype. A junction end diverges from the germline sequence, so it may reflect a read error. V is TRBV7-9 and J is TRBJ1-1; D not certain. The CDR3 is made up of 13 amino acids. Germline CDR1 and CDR2: SEHNR and FQNEAQ (reference sequence). The chain's CDR3 is CASRLGVGPEAFF. In DNA form, the CDR3 reads TGTGCCAGCAGATTAGGCGTCGGGCCTGAAGCTTTCTTT. Using reference TRBV7-9 and TRBJ1-1 for the parts outside the CDR3, the full variable domain is DTGVSQNPRHKITKRGQNVTFRCDPISEHNRLYWYRQTLGQGPEFLTYFQNEAQLEKSRLLSDRFSAERPKGSFSTLEIQRTEQGDSAMYLCASRLGVGPEAFFGQGTRLTVV.

This clonotype was detected ten times or more. V and J are TRBV20-1 and TRBJ2-7; the match to TRBD2 covers 7 bases. The CDR3 totals 15 residues. Unmatched junction bases numbered 13, after V lost 6 bases and J lost 2 bases. Germline lookup yields CDR1 DFQATT and CDR2 SNEGSKA (reference sequence). CDR3 amino acids: CSALLGAGSPYEQYF. The CDR3 DNA reads TGCAGTGCACTCCTAGGAGCGGGGTCACCCTACGAGCAGTACTTC.

The chain has TRBV6-6 and TRBJ2-2; D remains unclear. This CDR3 spans 13 amino acids. The V end was cut by 0 bases, the J end by 4 bases, with 3 bases between. Germline-derived CDR1 and CDR2 are MNHNY and SVGAGI (reference sequence). CDR3 protein: CASSYSLTGELFF. Written as DNA, the CDR3 is TGTGCCAGCAGTTACTCCCTCACCGGGGAGCTGTTTTTT.

The CDR3 reads CASTDRDQEQYF. The CDR3 nucleotides are TGTGCCAGCACCGACAGGGATCAAGAGCAGTACTTC. The V call is TRBV6-5, the J call TRBJ2-7; 7 nucleotides match TRBD1. The germline V gene has CDR1 MNHEY and CDR2 SVGAGI. V lost 7 bases to trimming and J lost 7 bases; unmatched junction nucleotides: 7. The CDR3 spans 12 residues.